This T cell receptor (beta chain) stems from a study of blood T cell repertoires in COVID-19 (TCRdb year 2020). Broadly, across the study: The collaborator samples originated in the United States, Italy and Spain and spanned the acute and convalescent phases of COVID-19. Subjects who had been exposed to COVID-19, were actively infected with it, or had recovered from it provided the deeply sampled blood TCRbeta repertoires that made up the dataset. Nearly every sample came with metadata listing a de-identified subject ID, COVID-19 status, age in years and sex. The samples were drawn from two sources: the first 160 participants of the ongoing ImmuneRACE study, and 1,000 to 1,500 subjects contributed by 6 global collaborators. The material from the prospective study consisted of cDNA or gDNA derived from T cells, B-cell-depleted T cells, or PBMCs. The repertoires were released in a freely available public database meant as a resource for research on the immune response to SARS-CoV-2. Where HLA class I and class II types were available, the types were taken from metadata supplied by the sample provider, not from assay-based typing.

Collaborating institutions collected whole blood in K2EDTA tubes following their own protocols. For TCRbeta analysis, collaborator samples were shipped as frozen whole blood, as isolated PBMCs, or as DNA extracted from either sample type. The cysteine opens and the phenylalanine closes a CDR3 of 14 amino acids. The retained sequence is limited to the CDR3, 42 bases, with the frame set at the first base. Trimming at the junction amounts to 3 bases on V and 4 bases on J, and the germline ends lie 15 bases apart. Taken from the germline V gene (reference sequence), the CDR1 and CDR2 loops are DFQATT and SNEGSKA. On the study overall, not on this receptor specifically: The amount of clinical and demographic metadata varied by source and participant and was provided uncurated.

Points on this clone: The antigen it recognizes is unknown. Within one base of it there is no much larger clone, and no base qualities were kept.

TCRbeta CDR3 regions were amplified from genomic DNA by means of the immunoSEQ Assay, a bias-controlled multiplex PCR. Per the source publication's procedure: Nucleated cell counts per sample were estimated from amplification of reference gene primers within the assay. To quantify the absolute abundance of each unique TCRbeta CDR3 rearrangement, sequence reads were collapsed and filtered. For each sample, productive Simpson clonality was calculated as the square root of Simpson's diversity index over productive rearrangements. TCRdb's version of the immuneACCESS table is confined to in-frame rearrangements and falls short of the full clone set. An unresolved V gene accounts for under half of the shortfall where checked; the remainder is of unknown origin. V and J calls and clone size are as listed in that table; D and trimming were resolved from the DNA. The sample yields about 77,000 clones; 80% were counted once. 4% to 5.5% of the sample is held by the ten biggest clonotypes.

Material for sequencing was peripheral blood. The receptor's source is a woman in her seventies with acute or convalescent COVID-19. Recombination joined TRBV20-1 with TRBJ1-2; no D segment can be confidently identified. The DNA sequence reads TGCAGTGCTAGTAAGTCGACTCCTAGCTATGGCTACACCTTC. Its product reads: CSASKSTPSYGYTF.